This TCR beta chain appears in the sequencing data of a study of T cell responses to AZD1222 COVID-19 vaccine. Using immunoSEQ multiplex PCR, the repertoire was profiled, and TCRdb retains in-frame clones only, with some absent. In the table there are about 83,000 clones, roughly 88% of which are singletons. As regards this clone: What it binds is not known.

Study results and limitations: Receipt of two AZD1222 doses was followed by a rise in Spike-specific TCR breadth and depth.

V shed 2 bases, J shed 4 bases, and the junction held 6 bases outside the gene matches. The germline gives CDR1 MNHNY, CDR2 SVGAGI (reference sequence). The length of the CDR3 is 16 residues. The receptor was derived from an adult in good health. The genes are TRBV6-6 and TRBJ1-1; 11 nucleotides agree with TRBD1. This material consisted of peripheral blood, taken on day 0 of AZD1222 vaccination. For the CDR3, the DNA is TGTGCCAGCAGTTACCCGACGGGACAGGGGGGCACTGAAGCTTTCTTT. It specifies CASSYPTGQGGTEAFF.